The entry that follows covers one T cell receptor (beta chain) sequence. This sample is drawn from a study of T cell responses to AZD1222 COVID-19 vaccine. The V end was cut by 4 bases, the J end by 6 bases, with 13 bases between. The length of the CDR3 is 15 residues. The germline V gene encodes CDR1 MGHRA and CDR2 YSYEKL. The repertoire was sequenced with immunoSEQ multiplex PCR; TCRdb's copy has only in-frame clones and lacks some. This sample has fewer than 30,000 clones, with 86% found just once. The specimen was peripheral blood, collected 28 days after the second AZD1222 dose. The genes are TRBV4-1 and TRBJ2-6; D gene uncertain. This receptor was identified in an adult who received the AZD1222 COVID-19 vaccine. CDR3 nucleotides: TGCGCCAGCAGCCCTGGGCCAGCTATGGCCAACGTCCTGACTTTC. Amino acids: CASSPGPAMANVLTF.